The rows below give T cell receptor beta chains drawn from one sample of a study of T cell responses to AZD1222 COVID-19 vaccine. The assay was immunoSEQ multiplex PCR, and TCRdb's table has in-frame clones only and misses some. The table includes approximately 150,000 clones, just under 95% detected once. The sample here was peripheral blood, taken after recovery from COVID-19. Source of these receptors: an adult who had recovered from COVID-19. Both conserved end residues are part of each CDR3. A D gene is named only where the DNA matches it firmly. Clone size, where shown, is once, few, many, or a class for clones that have expanded.

- TRBJ1-1 15 TRBV28 TRBD1 TGTGCCAGCAGTTTAGGGGACAGGAGGTACACTGAAGCTTTCTTT CASSLGDRRYTEAFF
- TRBJ2-2 13 TRBV6-5 - TGTGCCACTGGGCCCCGGGGGACCGGGGAGCTGTTTTTT CATGPRGTGELFF
- TRBJ1-4 16 TRBV6-2/TRBV6-3 - TGTGCCAGCAGCCTTGTAGGCAGCACAACTAATGAAAAACTGTTTTTT CASSLVGSTTNEKLFF
- TRBJ2-7 15 TRBV6-5 TRBD1 TGTGCCAGCAGTTACTCCAACAGGGGGCCGTACGAGCAGTACTTC CASSYSNRGPYEQYF
- TRBJ2-7 16 TRBV11-2 TRBD2 TGTGCCAGCAGCCCCTGGGGGGGTGGGAGCTCCTACGAGCAGTACTTC CASSPWGGGSSYEQYF
- TRBJ1-2 14 TRBV11-1 - TGTGCCAGCAGCTCGGGGCCCACTAACTATGGCTACACCTTC CASSSGPTNYGYTF
- TRBJ2-7 15 TRBV7-9 TRBD1 TGTGCCAGCAGCCCCGGGACAGCCAGGCCGGTCGAGCAGTACTTC CASSPGTARPVEQYF
- TRBJ2-3 13 TRBV7-3 - TGTGCCAGCAGTATCTCCCGGGCAGATACGCAGTATTTT CASSISRADTQYF
- TRBJ2-1 15 TRBV30 - TGTGCCTGGAGCGTAGGGTCGGCCTTTAGGGATGAGCAGTTCTTC CAWSVGSAFRDEQFF
once TRBJ2-7 16 TRBV28 - TGTGCCAGCAGCTACCGGATTAGCGGAGAGCAGGACGAGCAGTACTTC CASSYRISGEQDEQYF
- TRBJ1-5 13 TRBV19 TRBD1 TGTGCCAGTAGGGGGACAGCCAATCAGCCCCAGCATTTT CASRGTANQPQHF
- TRBJ2-1 14 TRBV6-4 - TGTGCCAGCAGTGCGGGCCAGAGTTCCAATGAGCAGTTCTTC CASSAGQSSNEQFF
- TRBJ1-2 14 TRBV28 - TGTGCCAGCAGGCAGACTGTAGCTAACTATGGCTACACCTTC CASRQTVANYGYTF
once TRBJ2-3 18 TRBV7-8 TRBD2 TGTGCCAGCAGCTCCAACCGGCCGGTAGCGGGGCCTCGGGATACGCAGTATTTT CASSSNRPVAGPRDTQYF
few TRBJ1-2 14 TRBV5-1 - TGCGCCAGCAGCACGGGACTGGCCCCAACAGGCTACACCTTC CASSTGLAPTGYTF
- TRBJ2-7 13 TRBV14 - TGTGCCAGCAAAGCAGCAGGAGCCTACGAGCAGTACTTC CASKAAGAYEQYF
- TRBJ1-1 16 TRBV7-9 - TGTGCCAGCAGCTTAGGGGCCCCGGTACGAAACACTGAAGCTTTCTTT CASSLGAPVRNTEAFF
- TRBJ1-2 12 TRBV29-1 - TGCAGCGTTGAAGAACAGGGCTATGGCTACACCTTC CSVEEQGYGYTF
- TRBJ2-3 15 TRBV28 - TGTGCCAGCAGTTTAGGGGGTTGGGGCACAGATACGCAGTATTTT CASSLGGWGTDTQYF
- TRBJ2-7 15 TRBV18 TRBD1 TGTGCCAGCTCACCAAGAGACAGGGGGCCCTACGAGCAGTACTTC CASSPRDRGPYEQYF
- TRBJ2-7 12 TRBV2 TRBD2 TGTGCCAGCAGAGGGGAGGGTACCGAGCAGTACTTC CASRGEGTEQYF
- TRBJ2-7 13 TRBV12-3/TRBV12-4 TRBD1 TGTGCCAGCAGACCCGACACAGGGGAAGAGCAGTACTTC CASRPDTGEEQYF
- TRBJ2-3 16 TRBV28 TRBD2 TGTGCCAGCAGCAAACCTAGCGGGAGGCACACAGATACGCAGTATTTT CASSKPSGRHTDTQYF
- TRBJ2-1 18 TRBV25-1 TRBD2 TGTGCCAGCAGTGTACCCGGGACTAGCGGGAGGTCGGTGAATGAGCAGTTCTTC CASSVPGTSGRSVNEQFF
once TRBJ1-2 12 TRBV6-4 - TGTGCCAGCTCACAGGGAAACTATGGCTACACCTTC CASSQGNYGYTF
- TRBJ2-2 15 TRBV6-1 - TGTGCCAGCAGTGACATACAGCGGAACACCGGGGAGCTGTTTTTT CASSDIQRNTGELFF
- TRBJ2-1 14 TRBV30 - TGTGCCTGGAGTGTACCCACAGGGACGGGTGAGCAGTTCTTC CAWSVPTGTGEQFF
- TRBJ1-4 14 TRBV5-6 - TGTGCCAGCAGCTTGAAAGGGACTAATGAAAAACTGTTTTTT CASSLKGTNEKLFF
- TRBJ2-4 18 TRBV21-1 - TGTGCCAGCAGCAAATGCAGACTAGCGGGGGCCGCCAAAAACATTCAGTACTTC CASSKCRLAGAAKNIQYF
- TRBJ2-7 15 TRBV4-1 - TGCGCCAGCAGCCAAGAAAACTCACAGGCCTACGAGCAGTACTTC CASSQENSQAYEQYF
- TRBJ2-4 18 TRBV4-1 TRBD2 TGCGCCAGCAGCCAAAGGTCGGGGAGGGATCTAGCCAAAAACATTCAGTACTTC CASSQRSGRDLAKNIQYF
- TRBJ2-2 15 TRBV6-4 TRBD2 TGTGCCAGCAGTGCACTAGCGGAGAACACCGGGGAGCTGTTTTTT CASSALAENTGELFF
- TRBJ2-5 19 TRBV14 - TGTGCCAGCAGCCAAGAACGACGCGGAGAGGAGGTTGAACTGGAGACCCAGTACTTC CASSQERRGEEVELETQYF
- TRBJ2-1 15 TRBV27 TRBD1 TGTGCCAGCAGGCGGACAGGGGCCTCCTACAATGAGCAGTTCTTC CASRRTGASYNEQFF
- TRBJ2-3 16 TRBV28 TRBD2 TGTGCCAGCAGTGGGGCTAGCGGGAGGTCTTCAGATACGCAGTATTTT CASSGASGRSSDTQYF
- TRBJ2-2 14 TRBV2 - TGTGCCAGCACTAGGACGGAGAACACCGGGGAGCTGTTTTTT CASTRTENTGELFF
- TRBJ1-2 15 TRBV6-5 - TGTGCCAGCAGTTACTCGGCGGGGGCTGGCTATGGCTACACCTTC CASSYSAGAGYGYTF
- TRBJ2-7 15 TRBV7-9 TRBD2 TGTGCCAGCAGCTTAGCTGGGACTAGCCCGCACGAGCAGTACTTC CASSLAGTSPHEQYF
- TRBJ2-7 15 TRBV4-1 - TGCGCCAGCAGCCAAGATGGCACGGAGTCCTACGAGCAGTACTTC CASSQDGTESYEQYF
- TRBJ2-7 12 TRBV10-2 - TGCGCCAGCAGTGAGACATTCTACGAGCAGTACTTC CASSETFYEQYF
- TRBJ2-4 14 TRBV13 - TGTGCCAGCAGCTTAGCAGGGTCCAAAAACATTCAGTACTTC CASSLAGSKNIQYF
- TRBJ2-3 14 TRBV15 TRBD2 TGTGCCACCAGCGCCGGGAGGACCCCAGATACGCAGTATTTT CATSAGRTPDTQYF
- TRBJ2-1 16 TRBV5-1 - TGCGCCAGCGCATGGTCCGGGTTGGGGGCCGACAATGAGCAGTTCTTC CASAWSGLGADNEQFF
- TRBJ1-6 17 TRBV20-1 TRBD1 TGCAGTGCTAGTCCGGACAGGGGAGGTAGAGGAAATTCACCCCTCCACTTT CSASPDRGGRGNSPLHF
- TRBJ1-1 12 TRBV29-1 - TGCAGCGTTGGTCCCGGGGACACTGAAGCTTTCTTT CSVGPGDTEAFF
- TRBJ1-1 15 TRBV19 - TGTGCCAGTAGTATCTTATGGCAGACGAACACTGAAGCTTTCTTT CASSILWQTNTEAFF
- TRBJ1-2 13 TRBV2 - TGTGCCAGCAGTGGCCAGGGGAGTAGTGGCTACACCTTC CASSGQGSSGYTF
- TRBJ1-1 13 TRBV19 - TGTGCCAGTAGACAGTACTTGAACACTGAAGCTTTCTTT CASRQYLNTEAFF
- TRBJ2-2 15 TRBV19 TRBD2 TGTGCCAGTAGTTGGCTAGCGGGATCCGGCGGGGAGCTGTTTTTT CASSWLAGSGGELFF
- TRBJ2-7 18 TRBV18 TRBD2 TGTGCCAGCTCACCCTCGCCTACTATAGCGGGAGGGTCTAGCGAGCAGTACTTC CASSPSPTIAGGSSEQYF
few TRBJ1-1 15 TRBV6-5 TRBD1 TGTGCCAGCCCATCGACAGGGAAGGCCAACACTGAAGCTTTCTTT CASPSTGKANTEAFF
- TRBJ1-3 15 TRBV5-4 - TGTGCCAGCAGCTTTGGGAAGGAGACTGGAAACACCATATATTTT CASSFGKETGNTIYF
- TRBJ2-2 14 TRBV4-1 TRBD1 TGCGCCAGCAGTAACGGACAGGGGACCGGGGAGCTGTTTTTT CASSNGQGTGELFF